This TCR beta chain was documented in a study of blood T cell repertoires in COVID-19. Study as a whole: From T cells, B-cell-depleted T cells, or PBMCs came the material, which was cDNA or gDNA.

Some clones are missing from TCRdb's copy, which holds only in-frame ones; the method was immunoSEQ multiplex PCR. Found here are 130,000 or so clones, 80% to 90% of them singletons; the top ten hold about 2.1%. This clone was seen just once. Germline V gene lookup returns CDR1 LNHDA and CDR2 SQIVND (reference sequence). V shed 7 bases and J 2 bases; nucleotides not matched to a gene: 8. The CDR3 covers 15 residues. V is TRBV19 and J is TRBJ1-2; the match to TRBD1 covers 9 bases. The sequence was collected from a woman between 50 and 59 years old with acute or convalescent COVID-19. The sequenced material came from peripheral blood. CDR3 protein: CASMIQGAPNYGYTF. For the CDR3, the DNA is TGTGCCAGTATGATACAGGGGGCGCCAAACTATGGCTACACCTTC.